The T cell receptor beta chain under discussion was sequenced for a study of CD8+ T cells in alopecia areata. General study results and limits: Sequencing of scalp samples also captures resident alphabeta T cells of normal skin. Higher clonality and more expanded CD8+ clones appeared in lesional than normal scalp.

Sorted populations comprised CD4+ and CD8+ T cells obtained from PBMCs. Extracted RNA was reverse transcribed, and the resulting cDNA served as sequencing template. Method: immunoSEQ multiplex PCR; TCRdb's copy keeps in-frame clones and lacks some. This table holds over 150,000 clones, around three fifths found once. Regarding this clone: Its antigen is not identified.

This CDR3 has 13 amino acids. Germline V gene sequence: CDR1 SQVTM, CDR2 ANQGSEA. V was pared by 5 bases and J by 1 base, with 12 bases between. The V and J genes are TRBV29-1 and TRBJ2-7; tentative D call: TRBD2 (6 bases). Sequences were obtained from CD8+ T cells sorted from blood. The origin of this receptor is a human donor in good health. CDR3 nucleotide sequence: TGCAGCGTTCTCGGGACTCTATCCTACGAGCAGTACTTC. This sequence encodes CSVLGTLSYEQYF.